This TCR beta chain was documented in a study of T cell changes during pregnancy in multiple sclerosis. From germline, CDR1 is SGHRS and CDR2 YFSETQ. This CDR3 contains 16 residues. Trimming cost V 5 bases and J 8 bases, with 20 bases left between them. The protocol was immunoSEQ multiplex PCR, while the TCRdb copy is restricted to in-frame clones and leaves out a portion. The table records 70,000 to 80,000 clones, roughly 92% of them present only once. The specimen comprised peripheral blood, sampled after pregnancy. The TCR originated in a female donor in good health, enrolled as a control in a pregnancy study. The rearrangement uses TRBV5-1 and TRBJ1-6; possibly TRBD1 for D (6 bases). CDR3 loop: CASRQAPTGHHSPLHF. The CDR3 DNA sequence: TGCGCCAGCAGACAAGCGCCGACAGGTCATCATTCACCCCTCCACTTT.